This T cell receptor beta chain was identified during a study of blood T cell repertoires in COVID-19. Study details: T cells, B-cell-depleted T cells, or PBMCs provided the cDNA or gDNA that served as material.

This clone showed up just once. Only in-frame clones appear in the TCRdb table, and some are missing; sequencing was by immunoSEQ multiplex PCR. The repertoire has roughly 290,000 clones, about nine tenths of them found once; the top ten carry about an eighth. V lost 4 bases, J lost 3 bases, and 19 bases lay in between. The CDR3 is made up of 16 amino acids. Looked up from germline, CDR1 is SEHNR and CDR2 is FQNEAQ (reference sequence). The sequencing input was peripheral blood. This receptor was taken from a woman aged 60-70 years with acute or convalescent COVID-19. V is TRBV7-9 and J is TRBJ2-7; D not certain. The CDR3 nucleotides read TGTGCCAGCAGCTCGCGGCGAGGCCTGAAGGTCTACGAGCAGTACTTC. This encodes CASSSRRGLKVYEQYF.